This TCR beta chain was captured by sequencing in a study of blood T cells in healthy people across ages. The study, taken as a whole, reports: As age increased, TCR beta diversity per million T cells fell in a roughly linear fashion. Leaving the PBMCs unsorted stopped any conclusive comparison of naive versus antigen-experienced cells.

CDR3 length: 19 amino acids. Combining a sample-barcoded 5' primer with a J-beta primer mix, a second PCR ran for about 6 to 11 cycles. TCRdb itself ran the 5' RACE reads through MiXCR, one entry per CDR3 protein. The table shows roughly 730,000 distinct CDR3 sequences, with around three fifths occurring only once. In this sample, this clonotype turned up a few times. Its antigen is undetermined. This sequence was found in a man aged 40-49 years in good health. Sequenced: blood. The chain has TRBV21-1 and TRBJ2-3; the table gives TRBD1 as D, unverified against the DNA. TRBV21-1 is an annotated pseudogene. The CDR3 sequence is CASSKGVEVRRDSTDTQYF. The CDR3 DNA reads as TGTGCCAGCAGCAAAGGAGTAGAGGTTCGGCGGGACAGCACAGATACGCAGTATTTT.